This T cell receptor (beta chain) emerged from a study of post-analysis software for immune sequencing data. Study-wide background: Both relapsing-remitting and secondary progressive multiple sclerosis featured among the disease courses, as did progressive-relapsing multiple sclerosis. The study, taken as a whole, reports: Compared against controls, patients with multiple sclerosis displayed significantly lower normalized Chao1 diversity. The five TRBV segments detected at higher frequency in patients than in controls included TRBV5-6, TRBV5-1 and TRBV20-1.

V dropped 0 bases and J dropped 2 bases, with 20 bases sitting between them. Germline CDR1 DFQATT, CDR2 SNEGSKA (reference sequence). This CDR3 has 18 amino acids. Researchers reported that TCR beta cDNA libraries carried unique molecular identifiers. TCRdb ran MiXCR on the PCR reads and lists one entry per CDR3 protein. Of approximately 730,000 distinct CDR3 sequences listed, approximately 30% are singletons. Turning to this clonotype: The antigen remains undetermined.

The sequenced sample was blood. The rearrangement links TRBV20-1 to TRBJ1-5, with a possible D match to TRBD1 (6 bases). The receptor comes from a girl between 5 and 17 years old with multiple sclerosis. The CDR3 sequence: CSARDFGGGGPGNQPQHF. As DNA, the CDR3 is TGCAGTGCTAGAGACTTTGGCGGAGGGGGTCCAGGCAATCAGCCCCAGCATTTT.